This T cell receptor beta chain originates from a study of PD-1 blockade in classical Hodgkin lymphoma. As for this clone: The antigen remains undetermined. A junction boundary mismatches the germline segment, possibly from a read error.

Method: immunoSEQ multiplex PCR; TCRdb's copy keeps in-frame clones and lacks some. The sample shows about 21,000 clones, 68% of them seen only once. Autologous stem cell transplantation was followed by relapse in every patient, and brentuximab vedotin exposure varied. Best overall response was complete response, partial response or progressive disease in these relapsed/refractory classical Hodgkin lymphoma patients. The study's findings and limits: Unlike CD8+ TCR diversity, which did not rise significantly by C4D1, CD4+ TCR diversity did. At baseline, newly diagnosed patients reportedly showed less TCR diversity than healthy donors.

This TCR derives from a human donor with classical Hodgkin lymphoma. This material consisted of peripheral blood mononuclear cells (PBMCs), taken at baseline.

DNA for the CDR3: TGTGCCAGCAGTGAAGAGGTTACCCAGACGAACTTC. Protein sequence: CASSEEVTQTNF. This chain connects TRBV2 to TRBJ2-5; D not certain. CDR3 length: 12 amino acids. Germline CDR1 reads SNHLY; CDR2 reads FYNNEI.